Below are 26 T cell receptor beta chains sequenced from a single sample in a study of CD8 T cells in ankylosing spondylitis. Broader study findings: A TCR beta motif made of fewer than ten highly homologous variants seemed typical of ankylosing spondylitis blood.

For these TCRs, the target antigens are not known. TCRdb redid the calling of the 5' RACE reads with MiXCR, one entry per CDR3 protein. The sample includes roughly 670,000 distinct CDR3 sequences, 19% of them seen just once. Material: blood, either unsorted or a sorted T cell fraction (not recorded which). The receptors come from a male donor with ankylosing spondylitis.

This clonotype was detected a few times. This chain links TRBV7-9 with TRBJ1-2, with D unresolved. CDR1 SEHNR and CDR2 FQNEAQ come from the germline V gene (reference sequence). V gave up 0 bases and J gave up 5 bases, with 7 bases separating them. CDR3 length: 13 amino acids. The CDR3 sequence: CASSLAGLYGYTF. CDR3 DNA: TGTGCCAGCAGCTTAGCGGGCCTGTATGGCTACACCTTC.

The table lists this clonotype with a few counts. The chain joins TRBV12-3 or TRBV12-4 to TRBJ1-4; no firm D call. The V end was cut by 6 bases, the J end by 4 bases, with 12 bases between. This CDR3 is 14 amino acids long. Here the CDR3 DNA reads TGTGCCAGCAGCTATGACATATATAATGAAAAACTGTTTTTT. Protein sequence: CASSYDIYNEKLFF.

This clonotype was counted a few times. The V gene is TRBV20-1, the J gene TRBJ1-2; the D is unclear. Trimming left V 5 bases short and J 7 bases short, with 11 bases between. The CDR3 is made up of 11 amino acids. CDR1 is DFQATT and CDR2 is SNEGSKA in the germline V gene (reference sequence). The chain's CDR3 is CSAFWTGGYTF. In DNA form, the CDR3 reads TGCAGTGCTTTCTGGACTGGTGGCTACACCTTC.

This clonotype was counted between two and nine times. As DNA, the CDR3 is TGCGCCAGCAGCCCGGGGGCGCCGAATTACATTCAGTACTTC. Its translation is CASSPGAPNYIQYF. The gene calls are TRBV5-1 and TRBJ2-4, with D tentatively TRBD1 or TRBD2 (6 bases each). There are 14 residues in the CDR3. Germline-derived CDR1 and CDR2 are SGHRS and YFSETQ. V shed 4 bases and J shed 8 bases, with 16 bases lying between them.

The chain is built from TRBV6-1 and TRBJ2-5; D possibly corresponds to TRBD1 (5 bases). V shed 8 bases and J shed 2 bases, with 12 bases lying between them. Germline loops: CDR1 MNHNS, CDR2 SASEGT. The CDR3 sequence is 13 residues long. The CDR3 region is CASVEPGQETQYF. The DNA for the CDR3 is TGTGCCAGCGTGGAGCCAGGGCAAGAGACCCAGTACTTC.

The chain combines TRBV12-3 or TRBV12-4 with TRBJ1-1, with a tentative D call TRBD1 (5 bases). The CDR3 runs to 15 residues. The V gene lost 1 base and the J gene lost 0 bases, with 9 bases spanning the gap. CDR3 sequence: CASSLGWGMNTEAFF. The CDR3 DNA is TGTGCCAGCAGTTTAGGTTGGGGGATGAACACTGAAGCTTTCTTT.

Only a few counts were recorded for this clonotype. V usage is TRBV4-1 and J usage is TRBJ1-5; D may be TRBD1 (5 bases). CDR3 length equals 17 residues. Trimming took 4 bases from V and 0 from J, leaving 16 bases between them. Germline CDR1 MGHRA, CDR2 YSYEKL. CDR3 sequence: CASSRGSQGPSNQPQHF. The CDR3 DNA reads TGCGCCAGCAGCCGTGGGAGCCAGGGACCTAGCAATCAGCCCCAGCATTTT.

The V gene is TRBV20-1, the J gene TRBJ2-7, with 12 bases matching TRBD2. The CDR3 consists of 15 residues. Trimming took 0 bases from V and 2 from J; bases not matched to a gene: 2. Germline CDR1 is DFQATT and CDR2 is SNEGSKA (reference sequence). The CDR3 spells CSARERTSGAYEQYF. CDR3 in DNA: TGCAGTGCTAGAGAGAGGACTAGCGGGGCCTACGAGCAGTACTTC.

This clonotype has a handful of counts. The genes are TRBV7-9 and TRBJ2-5; 8 bases map to TRBD2. This CDR3 contains 13 residues. V lost 8 bases and J lost 5; bases outside the gene matches: 7. The germline V gene encodes CDR1 SEHNR and CDR2 FQNEAQ (reference sequence). CDR3 protein: CASRAGGLETQYF. The CDR3 DNA reads TGTGCCAGCCGTGCGGGGGGCCTGGAGACCCAGTACTTC.

The chain links TRBV20-1 to TRBJ2-7; the D gene is possibly TRBD2 (5 bases). The germline V gene encodes CDR1 DFQATT and CDR2 SNEGSKA (reference sequence). V was clipped by 0 bases and J by 4 bases, with 16 bases between them. The CDR3 is 15 residues long. In DNA form, the CDR3 reads TGCAGTGCTAGAGATAGGACGAGGGCAACATACGAGCAGTACTTC. It is translated as CSARDRTRATYEQYF.

This clonotype came up a few times. The V call is TRBV5-5, the J call TRBJ2-7; tentatively, D is TRBD2 (5 bases). Germline V gene data show CDR1 as SGHKS and CDR2 as YYEKEE (reference sequence). V lost 5 bases and J 2 bases, leaving 17 bases between the germline ends. The CDR3 has 15 amino acids. CDR3 loop: CASRTSTGVPYEQYF. Written as DNA, the CDR3 is TGTGCCAGCAGAACCTCAACCGGGGTGCCCTACGAGCAGTACTTC.

The chain links TRBV6-1 to TRBJ2-5, with D possibly matching TRBD1 (7 bases). The length of the CDR3 is 15 residues. The germline V gene encodes CDR1 MNHNS and CDR2 SASEGT. Trimming cost V 0 bases and J 4 bases, with 12 bases left between them. CDR3 protein: CASSEAWQGGETQYF. The CDR3 DNA is TGTGCCAGCAGTGAAGCGTGGCAGGGGGGAGAGACCCAGTACTTC.

The V gene is TRBV7-9, the J gene TRBJ1-2; D may be TRBD1 (5 bases). The CDR3 loop spans 13 amino acids. V dropped 1 base and J dropped 7 bases, with 10 bases sitting between them. CDR1 and CDR2 (germline): SEHNR, FQNEAQ (reference sequence). In DNA form, the CDR3 reads TGTGCCAGCAGCTTAGACAGGAAACGTGGCTACACCTTC. Amino acid sequence: CASSLDRKRGYTF.

The table lists this clonotype with many counts. The chain combines TRBV5-1 with TRBJ2-1, with TRBD1 identical over 7 bases. The germline CDR1 and CDR2 sequences are SGHRS and YFSETQ. The CDR3 sequence is 16 residues long. J lost 1 base, V lost 0 bases, and 4 bases had no gene match. The CDR3 sequence is CASSLGGGRSYNEQFF. CDR3 nucleotides: TGCGCCAGCAGCTTGGGAGGGGGCAGATCCTACAATGAGCAGTTCTTC.

The chain links TRBV18 to TRBJ1-1; possible D gene TRBD1, 5 bases. The V and J ends lost 4 bases and 1 base respectively, with 16 bases between them. Germline V gene sequence: CDR1 KGHSH, CDR2 LQKENI. The CDR3 consists of 16 residues. CDR3 sequence: CASSLSRQMPNTEAFF. The CDR3 bases are TGTGCCAGCTCACTCTCACGACAGATGCCGAACACTGAAGCTTTCTTT. Variable domain in full (rest from reference TRBV18 and TRBJ1-1): NAGVMQNPRHLVRRRGQEARLRCSPMKGHSHVYWYRQLPEEGLKFMVYLQKENIIDESGMPKERFSAEFPKEGPSILRIQQVVRGDSAAYFCASSLSRQMPNTEAFFGQGTRLTVV.

This sequence joins TRBV20-1 and TRBJ2-1, with 11 bases fitting TRBD2. Germline CDR1 and CDR2: DFQATT and SNEGSKA (reference sequence). This CDR3 region has 14 residues. V shed 2 bases, J shed 12 bases, and the junction held 9 bases outside the gene matches. CDR3: CSARPTSGEVAQFF. The CDR3 nucleotides are TGCAGTGCTAGACCGACTAGCGGGGAGGTCGCGCAGTTCTTC.

There are a few counts of this clonotype. This chain uses TRBV27 with TRBJ2-5; 11 nucleotides match TRBD1. V shed 5 bases, J shed 5 bases, and the junction held 4 bases outside the gene matches. From germline, CDR1 is MNHEY and CDR2 SMNVEV (reference sequence). This CDR3 has 14 amino acids. Here the CDR3 DNA reads TGTGCCAGCAGTCGGACAGGGGGCGGGGAGACCCAGTACTTC. Translating it yields CASSRTGGGETQYF.

V is TRBV7-2 and J is TRBJ1-5, with D perhaps TRBD1 (5 bases). Per germline, CDR1 SGHTA and CDR2 FQGNSA. The length of the CDR3 is 16 residues. V was clipped by 5 bases and J by 3 bases, with 17 bases between them. CDR3 amino acids: CASSQYRSRDNQPQHF. Here the CDR3 DNA reads TGTGCCAGCAGCCAATACAGGTCGAGGGACAATCAGCCCCAGCATTTT.

This clonotype was seen a handful of times. The chain has TRBV7-9 and TRBJ1-1, with a possible D match to TRBD1 (5 bases). Trimming took off 8 bases at V and 1 base at J, with 11 bases between the two ends. Germline V gene sequence: CDR1 SEHNR, CDR2 FQNEAQ (reference sequence). The CDR3 length is 13 residues. CDR3 protein: CASYDTGNTEAFF. For the CDR3, the DNA is TGTGCCAGCTATGATACAGGGAACACTGAAGCTTTCTTT.

This clonotype occurred many times. V is TRBV7-9 and J is TRBJ2-7, with TRBD2 matching over 7 bases. V gave up 5 bases and J gave up 4 bases; unmatched junction bases: 2. This CDR3 is built from 12 residues. CDR1 is SEHNR, CDR2 FQNEAQ, per germline (reference sequence). The CDR3: CASSTSEYEQYF. CDR3 in DNA: TGTGCCAGCAGCACTAGCGAATACGAGCAGTACTTC.

The chain employs TRBV20-1 and TRBJ2-7, with D unresolved. The germline V gene has CDR1 DFQATT and CDR2 SNEGSKA (reference sequence). The V and J ends lost 3 bases and 2 bases respectively, with 11 bases between them. This CDR3 is built from 13 residues. The CDR3: CSASDLGTYEQYF. The CDR3 DNA sequence: TGCAGTGCTAGCGATCTAGGCACCTACGAGCAGTACTTC.

The V gene is TRBV6-1, the J gene TRBJ1-2; 10 nucleotides align to TRBD1. The germline CDR1 and CDR2 sequences are MNHNS and SASEGT. The length of the CDR3 is 14 residues. V dropped 7 bases and J dropped 8; count of bases not matched to a gene: 10. CDR3 DNA: TGTGCCAGCAAAAGGGACAGGGGCGGGGGCGGCTACACCTTC. Translating it yields CASKRDRGGGGYTF.

A few counts support this clonotype. The rearrangement links TRBV7-3 to TRBJ2-5; D may correspond to TRBD1 or TRBD2 (5 bases each). The CDR3 loop spans 15 amino acids. V dropped 2 bases and J dropped 5 bases, with 15 bases sitting between them. In germline, CDR1 is SGHTA, CDR2 FQGTGA. CDR3 coding DNA: TGTGCCAGCAGCTTAGGCCGTGGGGACCTGGAGACCCAGTACTTC. Amino acids: CASSLGRGDLETQYF.

V and J are TRBV5-5 and TRBJ1-3; the D is unclear. This CDR3 has 15 amino acids. With 3 bases removed from V and 3 bases from J, the gap between germline ends came to 13 bases. Germline loops: CDR1 SGHKS, CDR2 YYEKEE (reference sequence). The CDR3 is CASSYTAGYGNTIYF. The CDR3 DNA reads TGTGCCAGCAGCTACACGGCGGGATATGGAAACACCATATATTTT.

This clonotype was detected a few times. This rearrangement joins TRBV20-1 to TRBJ2-7; 9 nucleotides match TRBD2. Germline V gene sequence: CDR1 DFQATT, CDR2 SNEGSKA (reference sequence). Trimming removed 0 bases from V and 0 bases from J; junction bases left unmatched: 9. This CDR3 contains 17 residues. Written as DNA, the CDR3 is TGCAGTGCTAGAGATTGGGCTAGCGGGGACCTCTCCTACGAGCAGTACTTC. Its protein is CSARDWASGDLSYEQYF.

V gene TRBV6-2 or TRBV6-3 combines with J gene TRBJ2-1; 11 nucleotides agree with TRBD2. This CDR3 has 15 amino acids. Germline loops: CDR1 MNHEY, CDR2 SVGEGT. The ends lost 7 bases at V and 8 bases at J; junction bases unmatched: 10. The CDR3 is CASTPLAGGVYEQFF. The CDR3 DNA sequence: TGTGCCAGCACTCCGCTAGCGGGAGGAGTCTATGAGCAGTTCTTC.